The source of this T cell receptor (beta chain) is a study of regulatory T cells in long-lasting Graves disease. The CDR3 extends over 13 amino acids. V was cut by 4 bases and J by 6 bases, with 10 bases left in between. Per the germline V gene, CDR1 is SNHLY and CDR2 is FYNNEI. Construction of TCR beta libraries relied on iRepertoire HTBI primers and on Arm-PCR targeting CDR3 regions. In the authors' methods: Identification yielded approximately 66 TRBV and over eleven TRBJ segments across samples. Using its own MiXCR run on the multiplex PCR reads, TCRdb lists one record per CDR3 protein. The V and J calls were determined by TCRdb, not by the authors. The data contain about 470,000 distinct CDR3 sequences, 20% to 25% of them seen just once; the ten biggest clones take up 7.1%. This clonotype was recorded many times. Its antigen is undetermined. Time point described: persistent/refractory GD, antithyroid drugs over 5 years with positive TRAb. RNA isolated from PBMCs was used to make the TCR library.

Study-level results: Persistent disease samples used TRBV28, TRBJ1-2 and TRBJ2-5 preferentially. Whereas 966 public clonotypes were shared by new patients, persistent patients shared more, at approximately 2,700.

Sequences were derived from peripheral blood mononuclear cells (PBMCs), sampled when the disease was refractory, from a patient treated with antithyroid drugs. This clonotype was sampled from a female donor with Graves disease. This sequence joins TRBV2 and TRBJ1-5; D call uncertain. CDR3 coding DNA: TGTGCCAGCAGTGTAAAAGGGTTTCAGCCCCAGCATTTT. Encoded protein: CASSVKGFQPQHF.